This T cell receptor (beta chain) comes out of a study of T cells generated in artificial thymic organoids. Broader study findings: TCR diversity of organoid-derived CD8 single positive cells matched thymic and naive blood cells. No Valpha or Vbeta usage skew appeared in organoid-derived T cells.

Human HSPCs were combined with MS5 stroma expressing human DLL1. Residual T cells were removed by FACS sorting CD34+CD3- progenitor cells before seeding the organoids. Serum-free RB27 medium with FLT3L, IL-7 and ascorbic acid grew organoids. FACS isolated CD3+TCRαβ+CD8 single positive T cells before RNA extraction. Reverse primers in the TRAC or TRBC constant regions drove separate semi-nested PCRs for TCRalpha and TCRbeta. MiXCR was run by TCRdb on the 5' RACE reads, yielding one entry per CDR3 protein. There are 6,000 to 8,000 distinct CDR3 sequences in the sample; 24% occur only once, and 3% to 4% lies in the top ten. Concerning this clonotype itself: No antigen is known for it.

The sequence was obtained from a human donor who gave cord blood stem cells for thymic organoid culture, a cardiac surgery patient who gave postnatal thymus, or a blood donor (not recorded which). Sample: naive CD8+ T cells grown in artificial thymic organoids from cord blood stem and progenitor cells. Subset here: CD3+TCRalphabeta+CD8SP T cells; for blood, CD45RO-CCR7+ naive CD8+ T cells.

Here the CDR3 reads CASSQGTSGGQETQYF. CDR3 in DNA: TGTGCCAGCAGCCAAGGGACTAGCGGGGGGCAAGAGACCCAGTACTTC. The V call is TRBV14, the J call TRBJ2-5; 14 bases agree with TRBD2. The CDR3 contains 16 residues. The V and J ends lost 1 base and 2 bases, in that order; junction bases with no gene match: 0. Germline loops: CDR1 SGHDN, CDR2 FVKESK.